These T cell receptor beta chains were read from a single sample in a study of T cell repertoires in cytomegalovirus infection. A single record per CDR3 protein comes from TCRdb applying MiXCR to the reads. The table has hundreds of thousands of distinct CDR3 sequences, around a third seen once. Antigens of these TCRs are unknown. The sample consisted of cultured PBMCs, taken from culture after CMV antigen stimulation. Source of these receptors: a human donor in good health (CMV status not recorded). Some clones in this sample may be carry-over from other donors' samples. The CDR3 runs from the conserved cysteine through the conserved F or W. D genes are given only for firm matches. Size is stated for part of the rows, as once, few or many counts, or as a class when the clone is expanded.

j_gene	len	abundance	v_gene	d_gene	CDR3nt	CDR3aa
TRBJ2-7	13	few	TRBV19	.	TGTGCCAGTAGTACGACCCGACAAGACGAGCAGTACTTC	CASSTTRQDEQYF
TRBJ2-7	14	few	TRBV27	.	TGTGCCAGCAGTTTAAGGCAGAACTCCTACGAGCAGTACTTC	CASSLRQNSYEQYF
TRBJ1-2	14	.	TRBV19	TRBD1	TGTGCCAGTAGTACCAGACAGGGGGCTCGAGGCTACACCTTC	CASSTRQGARGYTF
TRBJ1-2	14	.	TRBV12-3/TRBV12-4	.	TGTGCCAGCAGAACGGGGGGGGTTAACTATGGCTACACCTTC	CASRTGGVNYGYTF
TRBJ2-1	16	.	TRBV7-6	TRBD2	TGTGCCAGCAGCTTAGCGCGCGGGAGATGGGGCAATGAGCAGTTCTTC	CASSLARGRWGNEQFF
TRBJ1-1	16	.	TRBV10-3	.	TGTGCCATCAGGGACACACGGAGAAGGCCGGGCACTGAAGCTTTCTTT	CAIRDTRRRPGTEAFF
TRBJ1-5	14	.	TRBV7-2	.	TGTGCCAGCAGCTTACAAGGACTTAAACAGCCCCAGCATTTT	CASSLQGLKQPQHF
TRBJ2-5	15	.	TRBV28	TRBD2	TGTGCCAGCACTTCCGTCGGGGGGGCCGAGGAGACCCAGTACTTC	CASTSVGGAEETQYF
TRBJ2-3	20	.	TRBV19	TRBD2	TGTGCCAGTAGTATAGATGGCTCGGGGTTCGGCGGGAGCTTCACAGATACGCAGTATTTT	CASSIDGSGFGGSFTDTQYF
TRBJ1-1	14	few	TRBV10-3	.	TGTGCCATCAGCTTGGGAGGCTTTAAGGCTGAAGCTTTCTTT	CAISLGGFKAEAFF
TRBJ1-5	14	.	TRBV19	.	TGTGCCAGTAGCCCCCGGGGGGGCTATCAGCCCCAGCATTTT	CASSPRGGYQPQHF